The next 7 T cell receptor beta chains were all read from a single sample in a study of T-cell reconstitution after alpha-beta-depleted transplantation in children. TCRbeta library preparation incorporated unique molecular identifiers. Each CDR3 protein gets one entry after TCRdb re-called the PCR reads with MiXCR. Of under 250,000 distinct CDR3 sequences listed, approximately 7% were seen once; the top ten hold about 5.5%. The sequences come from PBMCs, collected before TCRalphabeta/CD19-depleted stem cell transplant. These receptors all stem from a boy younger than 10 with acute lymphoblastic leukemia, due to receive a stem cell transplant.

This chain connects TRBV7-6 to TRBJ2-2; TRBD2 is a possible D gene (6 bases). This CDR3 has 14 residues. Looked up from germline, CDR1 is SGHVS and CDR2 is FNYEAQ. Trimming shortened V by 5 bases and J by 7 bases, and 14 bases separated the two germline ends. The CDR3 reads CASSPRETSGELFF. DNA for the CDR3: TGTGCCAGCAGCCCACGAGAGACTAGCGGGGAGCTGTTTTTT.

This sequence joins TRBV5-1 and TRBJ2-5; D tentatively reads TRBD1 or TRBD2 (5 bases each). V was clipped by 4 bases and J by 5 bases, with 15 bases between them. CDR3 length: 14 residues. Per germline, CDR1 SGHRS and CDR2 YFSETQ. The CDR3: CASSPPGTRETQYF. Written as DNA, the CDR3 is TGCGCCAGCAGCCCCCCCGGGACGCGGGAGACCCAGTACTTC.

This clonotype was seen many times. The chain carries TRBV7-9 and TRBJ1-4; no definite D call. Germline-derived CDR1 and CDR2 are SEHNR and FQNEAQ (reference sequence). This CDR3 has 13 residues. Deletions cut 8 bases from V and 6 bases from J, with 13 bases between. This chain's CDR3 is CASVGSRYEKLFF. The CDR3 nucleotides read TGTGCCAGCGTTGGGAGTAGATATGAAAAACTGTTTTTT.

This clonotype was observed many times. J is TRBJ2-7 and V is TRBV6-5; weak D call: TRBD1 (6 bases). Germline V gene sequence: CDR1 MNHEY, CDR2 SVGAGI. The CDR3 has 14 amino acids. V was clipped by 2 bases and J by 7 bases, with 15 bases between them. The CDR3 region has the DNA TGTGCCAGCAGTTACACAGGGAATTTAGCGGAGCAGTACTTC. Its protein is CASSYTGNLAEQYF.

Many counts were recorded for this clonotype. The CDR3 sequence is CASSGTSGGQTGELFF. CDR3 sequence (DNA): TGCGCCAGCAGCGGTACTAGCGGGGGCCAGACCGGGGAGCTGTTTTTT. The chain joins TRBV5-1 to TRBJ2-2, with 11 nucleotides matching TRBD2. Germline-derived CDR1 and CDR2 are SGHRS and YFSETQ. V shed 4 bases, J shed 5 bases, and the junction held 7 bases outside the gene matches. CDR3 length equals 16 residues.

This clonotype has a count of ten or more. CDR3 sequence reads: CASSQNGQTYEQYF. In DNA, the CDR3 is TGTGCCAGCAGCCAAAACGGACAGACCTACGAGCAGTACTTC. The genes are TRBV4-2 and TRBJ2-7; D possibly corresponds to TRBD1 (6 bases). The V gene's germline CDR1 is LGHNA and CDR2 YNFKEQ. Trimming stripped 2 bases from V and 2 bases from J, with 10 bases between. The CDR3 totals 14 residues.

This rearrangement joins TRBV12-3 or TRBV12-4 to TRBJ2-5, with a tentative D call TRBD2 (5 bases). The CDR3 totals 14 residues. Deletions cut 6 bases from V and 5 bases from J, with 16 bases between. The CDR3 sequence is CASRHPASYETQYF. The CDR3 nucleotides read TGTGCCAGCAGGCACCCCGCTAGCTACGAGACCCAGTACTTC.